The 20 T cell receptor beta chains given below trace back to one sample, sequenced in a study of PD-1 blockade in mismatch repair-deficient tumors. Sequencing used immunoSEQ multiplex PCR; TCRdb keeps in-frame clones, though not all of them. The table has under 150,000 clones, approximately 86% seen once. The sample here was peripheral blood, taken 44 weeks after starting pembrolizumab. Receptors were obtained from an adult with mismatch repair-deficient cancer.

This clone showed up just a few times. CDR3 nucleotides: TGTGCCAGCAGCCAAGATCCCGGACAAGGCCAAGAGACCCAGTACTTC. It yields the protein CASSQDPGQGQETQYF. The chain has TRBV14 and TRBJ2-5; TRBD1 is a possible D gene (5 bases). The V gene lost 0 bases and the J gene lost 1 base, with 12 bases spanning the gap. This CDR3 region has 16 residues. CDR1 and CDR2 from the germline V gene are SGHDN and FVKESK. Using reference TRBV14 and TRBJ2-5 for the parts outside the CDR3, the full variable domain is EAGVTQFPSHSVIEKGQTVTLRCDPISGHDNLYWYRRVMGKEIKFLLHFVKESKQDESGMPNNRFLAERTGGTYSTLKVQPAELEDSGVYFCASSQDPGQGQETQYFGPGTRLLVL.

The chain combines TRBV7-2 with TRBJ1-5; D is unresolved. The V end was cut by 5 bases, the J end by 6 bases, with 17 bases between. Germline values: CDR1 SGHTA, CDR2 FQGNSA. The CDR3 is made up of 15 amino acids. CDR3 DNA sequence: TGTGCCAGCAGCCCAAGAGCAGGATCTGGTCAGCCCCAGCATTTT. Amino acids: CASSPRAGSGQPQHF.

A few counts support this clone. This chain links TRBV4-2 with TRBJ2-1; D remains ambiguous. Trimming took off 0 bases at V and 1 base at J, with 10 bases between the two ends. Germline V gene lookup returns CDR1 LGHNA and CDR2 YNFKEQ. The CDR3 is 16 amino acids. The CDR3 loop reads CASSQDPRRSYNEQFF. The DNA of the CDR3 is TGTGCCAGCAGCCAAGACCCCCGTCGATCCTACAATGAGCAGTTCTTC.

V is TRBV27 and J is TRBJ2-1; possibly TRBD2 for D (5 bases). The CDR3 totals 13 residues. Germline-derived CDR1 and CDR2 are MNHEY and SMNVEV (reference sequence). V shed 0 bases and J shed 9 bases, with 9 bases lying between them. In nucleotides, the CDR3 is TGTGCCAGCAGTTTATCCGGGGATGGTGAGCAGTTCTTC. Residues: CASSLSGDGEQFF.

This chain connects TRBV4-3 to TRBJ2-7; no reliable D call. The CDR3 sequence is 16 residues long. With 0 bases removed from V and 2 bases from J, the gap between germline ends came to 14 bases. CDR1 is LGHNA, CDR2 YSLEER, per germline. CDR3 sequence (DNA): TGCGCCAGCAGCCAAGATACCGGGTTCAGCCCCTACGAGCAGTACTTC. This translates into CASSQDTGFSPYEQYF.

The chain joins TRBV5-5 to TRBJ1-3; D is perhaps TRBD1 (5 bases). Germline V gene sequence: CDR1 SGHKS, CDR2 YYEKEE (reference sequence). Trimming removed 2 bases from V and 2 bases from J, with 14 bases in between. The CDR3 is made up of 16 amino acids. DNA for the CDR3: TGTGCCAGCAGCTTTGGAGGCAGGGACGCTGGAAACACCATATATTTT. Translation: CASSFGGRDAGNTIYF.

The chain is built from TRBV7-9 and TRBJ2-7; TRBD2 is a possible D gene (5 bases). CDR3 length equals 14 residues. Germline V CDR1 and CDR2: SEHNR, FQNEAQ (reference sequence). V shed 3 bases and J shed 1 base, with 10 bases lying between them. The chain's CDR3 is CASSLNRDSYEQYF. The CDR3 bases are TGTGCCAGCAGCTTGAACCGGGATTCCTACGAGCAGTACTTC.

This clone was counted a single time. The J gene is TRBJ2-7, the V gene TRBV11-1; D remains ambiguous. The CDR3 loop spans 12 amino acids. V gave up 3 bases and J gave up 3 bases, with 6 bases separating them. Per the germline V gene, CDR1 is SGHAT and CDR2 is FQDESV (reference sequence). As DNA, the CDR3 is TGTGCCAGCAGCTTGATCCACTACGAGCAGTACTTC. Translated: CASSLIHYEQYF.

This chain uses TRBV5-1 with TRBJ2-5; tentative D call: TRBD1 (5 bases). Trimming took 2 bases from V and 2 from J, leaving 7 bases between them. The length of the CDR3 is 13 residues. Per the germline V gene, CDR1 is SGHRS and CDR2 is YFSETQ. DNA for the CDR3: TGCGCCAGCAGCTTAAAGGGGCAAGAGACCCAGTACTTC. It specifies CASSLKGQETQYF.

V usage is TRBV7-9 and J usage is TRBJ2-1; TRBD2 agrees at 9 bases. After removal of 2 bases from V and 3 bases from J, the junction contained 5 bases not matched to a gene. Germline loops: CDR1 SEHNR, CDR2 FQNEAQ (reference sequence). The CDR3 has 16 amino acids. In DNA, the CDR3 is TGTGCCAGCAGCTTACAGACTAGCGGCTACTACAATGAGCAGTTCTTC. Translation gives CASSLQTSGYYNEQFF.

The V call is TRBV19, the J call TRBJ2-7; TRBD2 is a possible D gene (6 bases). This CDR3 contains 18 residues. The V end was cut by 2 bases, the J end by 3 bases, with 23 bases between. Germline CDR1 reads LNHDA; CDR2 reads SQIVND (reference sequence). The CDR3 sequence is CASSISPGGRQGGYEQYF. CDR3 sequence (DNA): TGTGCCAGTAGTATATCGCCCGGAGGTCGGCAGGGAGGCTACGAGCAGTACTTC.

As DNA, the CDR3 is TGTGCCAGCAGCTTTTGGACTAGCGGGACCAATGAGCAGTTCTTC. This sequence encodes CASSFWTSGTNEQFF. This sequence joins TRBV11-3 and TRBJ2-1; TRBD2 agrees at 12 bases. The trim removed 3 bases at V and 6 bases at J, leaving 3 bases unmatched. The CDR3 loop spans 15 amino acids. Germline CDR1 reads SGHNT; CDR2 reads YENEEA.

CDR3 sequence (DNA): TGTGCCAGCAGTCTCCTGGCAGCGGGAGGGCCAAAGGACGAGCAGTACTTC. Its translation: CASSLLAAGGPKDEQYF. The V call is TRBV27, the J call TRBJ2-7; 10 bases match TRBD2. In germline, CDR1 is MNHEY, CDR2 SMNVEV (reference sequence). Trimming took 5 bases from V and 5 from J; bases not matched to a gene: 15. The CDR3 spans 17 residues.

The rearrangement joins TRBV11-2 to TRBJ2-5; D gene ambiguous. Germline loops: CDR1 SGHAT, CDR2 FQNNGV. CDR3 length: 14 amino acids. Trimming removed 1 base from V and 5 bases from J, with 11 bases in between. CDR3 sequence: CASSLVGGWETQYF. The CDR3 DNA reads TGTGCCAGCAGCTTAGTTGGCGGCTGGGAGACCCAGTACTTC.

CDR3 in DNA: TGTGCCAGCAGCTTGCTAGGACACAGCTACGAGCAGTACTTC. It yields the protein CASSLLGHSYEQYF. The chain combines TRBV5-4 with TRBJ2-7; TRBD1 might be the D (5 bases). V was trimmed by 1 base and J by 3 bases, leaving 11 bases between them. Per germline, CDR1 SGHNT and CDR2 YYREEE (reference sequence). The CDR3 spans 14 residues.

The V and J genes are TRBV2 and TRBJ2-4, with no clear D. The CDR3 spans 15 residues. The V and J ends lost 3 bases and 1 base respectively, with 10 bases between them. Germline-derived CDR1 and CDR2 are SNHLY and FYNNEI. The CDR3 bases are TGTGCCAGCAGTGACCCCGGTTGGGCCAAAAACATTCAGTACTTC. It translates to CASSDPGWAKNIQYF.

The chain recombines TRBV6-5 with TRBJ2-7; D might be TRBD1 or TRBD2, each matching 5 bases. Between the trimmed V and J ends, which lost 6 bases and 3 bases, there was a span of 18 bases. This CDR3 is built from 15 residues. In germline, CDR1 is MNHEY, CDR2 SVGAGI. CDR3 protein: CASRDPGTEVYEQYF. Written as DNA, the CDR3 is TGTGCCAGCAGAGATCCCGGGACGGAAGTCTACGAGCAGTACTTC.

The CDR3 DNA reads as TGTGCCAGCTCACCCCACCGGGACAGGGGTCCCCAGAATTGGGAGACCCAGTACTTC. Translated: CASSPHRDRGPQNWETQYF. The rearrangement uses TRBV18 and TRBJ2-5; 10 nucleotides align to TRBD1. CDR1 and CDR2 from the germline V gene are KGHSH and LQKENI. V was pared by 3 bases and J by 5 bases, with 18 bases of the junction left unmatched. The CDR3 runs to 19 residues.

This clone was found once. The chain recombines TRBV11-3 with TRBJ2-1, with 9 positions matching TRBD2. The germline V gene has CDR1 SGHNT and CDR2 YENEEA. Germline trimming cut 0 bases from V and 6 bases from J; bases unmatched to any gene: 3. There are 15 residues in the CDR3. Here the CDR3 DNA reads TGTGCCAGCAGCTTAGATGGTAGCGGGAGCAATGAGCAGTTCTTC. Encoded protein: CASSLDGSGSNEQFF.

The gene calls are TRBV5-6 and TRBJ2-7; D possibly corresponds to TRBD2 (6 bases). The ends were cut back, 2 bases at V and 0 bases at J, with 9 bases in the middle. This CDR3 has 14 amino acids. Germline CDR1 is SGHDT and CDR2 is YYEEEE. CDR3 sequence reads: CASSFGTSSYEQYF. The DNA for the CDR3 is TGTGCCAGCAGCTTCGGGACTTCCTCCTACGAGCAGTACTTC.